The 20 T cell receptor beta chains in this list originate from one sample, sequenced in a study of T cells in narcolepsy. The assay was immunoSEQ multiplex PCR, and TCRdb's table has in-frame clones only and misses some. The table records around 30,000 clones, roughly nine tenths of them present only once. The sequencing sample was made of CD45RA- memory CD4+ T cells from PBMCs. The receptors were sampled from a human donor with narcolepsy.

The CDR3 here is CASRTRPEPYTDTQYF. DNA for the CDR3: TGTGCCAGCAGAACACGACCTGAACCCTACACAGATACGCAGTATTTT. This sequence joins TRBV27 and TRBJ2-3, with D uncertain. Trimming pared 6 bases from V and 2 bases from J, leaving 18 bases between. CDR1 is MNHEY and CDR2 is SMNVEV in the germline V gene (reference sequence). There are 16 residues in the CDR3.

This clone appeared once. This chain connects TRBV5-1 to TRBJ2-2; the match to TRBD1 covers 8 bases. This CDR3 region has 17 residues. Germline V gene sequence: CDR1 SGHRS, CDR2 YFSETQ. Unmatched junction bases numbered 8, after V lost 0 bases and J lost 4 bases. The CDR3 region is CASSLGARQGSTGELFF. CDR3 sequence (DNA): TGCGCCAGCAGCTTGGGGGCGAGACAGGGGTCCACCGGGGAGCTGTTTTTT. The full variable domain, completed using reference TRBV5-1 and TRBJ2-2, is KAGVTQTPRYLIKTRGQQVTLSCSPISGHRSVSWYQQTPGQGLQFLFEYFSETQRNKGNFPGRFSGRQFSNSRSEMNVSTLELGDSALYLCASSLGARQGSTGELFFGEGSRLTVL.

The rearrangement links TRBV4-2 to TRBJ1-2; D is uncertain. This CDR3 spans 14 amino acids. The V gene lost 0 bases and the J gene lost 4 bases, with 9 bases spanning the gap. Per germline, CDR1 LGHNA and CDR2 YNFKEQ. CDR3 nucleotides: TGTGCCAGCAGCCAAGACGGGAACAGCTATGGCTACACCTTC. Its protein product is CASSQDGNSYGYTF.

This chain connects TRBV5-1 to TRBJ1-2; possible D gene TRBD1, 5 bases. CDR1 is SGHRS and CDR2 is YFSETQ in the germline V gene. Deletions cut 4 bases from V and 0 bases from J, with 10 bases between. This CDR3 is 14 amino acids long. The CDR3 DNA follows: TGCGCCAGCAGCCCCGGGGGAGCTAACTATGGCTACACCTTC. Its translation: CASSPGGANYGYTF.

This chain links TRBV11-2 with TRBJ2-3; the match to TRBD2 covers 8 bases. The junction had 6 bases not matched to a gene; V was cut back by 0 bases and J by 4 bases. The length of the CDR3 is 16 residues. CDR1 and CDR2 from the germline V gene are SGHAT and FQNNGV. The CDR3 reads CASSLDLRGGADTQYF. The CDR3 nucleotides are TGTGCCAGCAGCTTAGATCTACGGGGGGGGGCAGATACGCAGTATTTT.

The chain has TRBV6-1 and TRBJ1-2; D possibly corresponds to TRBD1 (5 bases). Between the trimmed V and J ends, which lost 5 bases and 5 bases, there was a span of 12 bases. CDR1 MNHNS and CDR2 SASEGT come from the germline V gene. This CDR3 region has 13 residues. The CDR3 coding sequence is TGTGCCAGCAGTTATCAGGGTTGGTATGGCTACACCTTC. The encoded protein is CASSYQGWYGYTF.

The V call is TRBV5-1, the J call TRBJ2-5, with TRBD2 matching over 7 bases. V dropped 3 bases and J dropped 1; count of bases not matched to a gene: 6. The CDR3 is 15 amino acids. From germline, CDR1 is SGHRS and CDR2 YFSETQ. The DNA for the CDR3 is TGCGCCAGCAGCTCCCGGGGAGGGTTCCAAGAGACCCAGTACTTC. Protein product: CASSSRGGFQETQYF. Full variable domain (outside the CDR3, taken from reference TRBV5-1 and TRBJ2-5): KAGVTQTPRYLIKTRGQQVTLSCSPISGHRSVSWYQQTPGQGLQFLFEYFSETQRNKGNFPGRFSGRQFSNSRSEMNVSTLELGDSALYLCASSSRGGFQETQYFGPGTRLLVL.

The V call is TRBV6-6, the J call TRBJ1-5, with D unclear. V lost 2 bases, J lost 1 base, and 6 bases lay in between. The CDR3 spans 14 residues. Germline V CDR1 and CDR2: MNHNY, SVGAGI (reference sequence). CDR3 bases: TGTGCCAGCAGTTACGGGGAGAGCAATCAGCCCCAGCATTTT. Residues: CASSYGESNQPQHF.

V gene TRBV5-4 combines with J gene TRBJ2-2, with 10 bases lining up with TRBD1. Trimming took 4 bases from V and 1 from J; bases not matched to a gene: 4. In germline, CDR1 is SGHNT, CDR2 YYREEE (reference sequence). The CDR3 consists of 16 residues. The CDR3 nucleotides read TGTGCCAGCAGCACGGGACAGGGGATGAACACCGGGGAGCTGTTTTTT. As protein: CASSTGQGMNTGELFF.

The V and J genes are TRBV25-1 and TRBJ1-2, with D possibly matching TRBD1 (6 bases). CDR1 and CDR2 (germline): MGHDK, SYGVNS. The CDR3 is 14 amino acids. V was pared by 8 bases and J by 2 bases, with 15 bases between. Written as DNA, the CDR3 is TGTGCCAGCGGAACCGGGACACTAAACTATGGCTACACCTTC. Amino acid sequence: CASGTGTLNYGYTF.

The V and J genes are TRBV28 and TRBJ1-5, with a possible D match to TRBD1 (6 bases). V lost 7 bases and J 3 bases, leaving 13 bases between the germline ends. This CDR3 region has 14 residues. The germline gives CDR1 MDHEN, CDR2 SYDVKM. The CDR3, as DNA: TGTGCCAGCAAGACCGGACAGAACAATCAGCCCCAGCATTTT. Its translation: CASKTGQNNQPQHF.

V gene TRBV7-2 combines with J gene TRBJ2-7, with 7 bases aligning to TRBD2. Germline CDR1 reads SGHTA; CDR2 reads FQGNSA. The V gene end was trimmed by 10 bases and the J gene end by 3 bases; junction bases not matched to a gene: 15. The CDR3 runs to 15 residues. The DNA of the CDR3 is TGTGCCACCGCAGCGGTTCTAAGCGGGAACTACGAGCAGTACTTC. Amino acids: CATAAVLSGNYEQYF.

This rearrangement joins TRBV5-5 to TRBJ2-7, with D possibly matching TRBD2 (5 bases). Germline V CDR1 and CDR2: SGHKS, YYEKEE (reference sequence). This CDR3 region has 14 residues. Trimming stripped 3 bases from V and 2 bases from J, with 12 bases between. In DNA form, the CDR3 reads TGTGCCAGCAGCTGGGTGGGAGTAGCCTACGAGCAGTACTTC. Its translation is CASSWVGVAYEQYF.

The CDR3 loop reads CAISTAYANTEAFF. CDR3 bases: TGTGCCATCAGCACCGCCTATGCGAACACTGAAGCTTTCTTT. The chain is built from TRBV10-3 and TRBJ1-1, with no clear D. Germline V gene sequence: CDR1 ENHRY, CDR2 SYGVKD. There are 14 residues in the CDR3. V was cut by 6 bases and J by 1 base, with 12 bases left in between.

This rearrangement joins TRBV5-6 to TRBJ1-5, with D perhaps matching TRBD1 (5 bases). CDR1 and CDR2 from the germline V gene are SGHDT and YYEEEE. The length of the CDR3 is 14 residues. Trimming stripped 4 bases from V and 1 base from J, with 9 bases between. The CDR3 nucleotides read TGTGCCAGCAGCACCAGGGAGAGCAATCAGCCCCAGCATTTT. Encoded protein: CASSTRESNQPQHF.

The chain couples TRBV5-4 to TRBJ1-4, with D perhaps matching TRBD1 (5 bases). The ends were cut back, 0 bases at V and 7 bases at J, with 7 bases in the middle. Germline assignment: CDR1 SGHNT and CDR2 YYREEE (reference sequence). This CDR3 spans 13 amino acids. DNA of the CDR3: TGTGCCAGCAGCTTGGCAGGGAGTGAAAAACTGTTTTTT. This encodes CASSLAGSEKLFF.

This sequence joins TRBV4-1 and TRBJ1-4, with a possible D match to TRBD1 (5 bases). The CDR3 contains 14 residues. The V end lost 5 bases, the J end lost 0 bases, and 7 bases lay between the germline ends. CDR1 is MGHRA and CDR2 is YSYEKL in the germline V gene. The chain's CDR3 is CASSFRATNEKLFF. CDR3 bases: TGCGCCAGCAGCTTCAGGGCAACTAATGAAAAACTGTTTTTT.

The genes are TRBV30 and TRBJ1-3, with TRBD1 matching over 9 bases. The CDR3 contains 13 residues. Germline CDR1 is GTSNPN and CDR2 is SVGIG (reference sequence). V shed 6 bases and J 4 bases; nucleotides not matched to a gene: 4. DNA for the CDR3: TGTGCCTGTGACAGGGGGTACGGAAACACCATATATTTT. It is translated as CACDRGYGNTIYF.

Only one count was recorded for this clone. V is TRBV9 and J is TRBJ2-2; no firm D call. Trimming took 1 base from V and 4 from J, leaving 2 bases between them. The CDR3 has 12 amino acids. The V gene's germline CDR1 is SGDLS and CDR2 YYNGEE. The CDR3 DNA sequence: TGTGCCAGCAGCGTACGCACCGGGGAGCTGTTTTTT. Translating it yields CASSVRTGELFF. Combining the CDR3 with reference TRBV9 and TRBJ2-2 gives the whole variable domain DSGVTQTPKHLITATGQRVTLRCSPRSGDLSVYWYQQSLDQGLQFLIQYYNGEERAKGNILERFSAQQFPDLHSELNLSSLELGDSALYFCASSVRTGELFFGEGSRLTVL.

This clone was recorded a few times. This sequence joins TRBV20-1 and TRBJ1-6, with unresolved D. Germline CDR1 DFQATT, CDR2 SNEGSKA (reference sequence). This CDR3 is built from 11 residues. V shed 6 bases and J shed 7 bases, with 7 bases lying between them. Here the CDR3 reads CSATANSPLHF. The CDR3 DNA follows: TGCAGTGCGACCGCGAATTCACCCCTCCACTTT.